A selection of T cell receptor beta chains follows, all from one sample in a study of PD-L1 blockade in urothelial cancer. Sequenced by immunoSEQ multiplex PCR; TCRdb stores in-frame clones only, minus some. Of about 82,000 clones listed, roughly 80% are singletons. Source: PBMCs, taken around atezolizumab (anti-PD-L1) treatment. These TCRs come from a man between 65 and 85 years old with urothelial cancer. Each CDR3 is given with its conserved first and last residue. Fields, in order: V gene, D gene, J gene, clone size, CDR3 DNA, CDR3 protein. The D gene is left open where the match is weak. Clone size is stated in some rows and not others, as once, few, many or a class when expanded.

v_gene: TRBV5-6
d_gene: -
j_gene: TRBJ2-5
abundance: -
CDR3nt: TGTGCCAGCAGCTTCGTACAGGCCCAAGAGACCCAGTACTTC
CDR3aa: CASSFVQAQETQYF

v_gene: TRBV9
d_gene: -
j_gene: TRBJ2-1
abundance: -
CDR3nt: TGTGCCAGCAGCCCTAGAGGGGGAGGGTTCTCCTACAATGAGCAGTTCTTC
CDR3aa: CASSPRGGGFSYNEQFF

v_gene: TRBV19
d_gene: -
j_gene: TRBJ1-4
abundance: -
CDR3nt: TGTGCCAGTAGTATCGCGGGCAGGGGAGTGGATGAAAAACTGTTTTTT
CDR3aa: CASSIAGRGVDEKLFF

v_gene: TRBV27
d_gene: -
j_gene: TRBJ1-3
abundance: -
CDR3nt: TGTGCCAGCAGTTTATTCCAGGGCCTAGACTCTGGAAACACCATATATTTT
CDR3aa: CASSLFQGLDSGNTIYF

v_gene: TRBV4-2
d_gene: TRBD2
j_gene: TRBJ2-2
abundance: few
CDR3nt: TGTGCCAGCAGCCAAGAGACGGGACTAGCGGGAAGTCGAAGCGGGGAGCTGTTTTTT
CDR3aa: CASSQETGLAGSRSGELFF

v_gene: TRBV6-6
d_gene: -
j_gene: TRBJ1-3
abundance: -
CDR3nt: TGTGCCAGCAGTCCCCCGGACAGTTGGACTGGAAACACCATATATTTT
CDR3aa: CASSPPDSWTGNTIYF

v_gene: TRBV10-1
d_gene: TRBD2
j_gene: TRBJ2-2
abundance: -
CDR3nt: TGCGCCAGCAGTGAGTCTCGACTAGCGGGAGCCGGGGAGCTGTTTTTT
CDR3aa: CASSESRLAGAGELFF

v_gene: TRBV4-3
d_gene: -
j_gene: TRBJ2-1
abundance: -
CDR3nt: TGCGCCAGCAGCCAAGTGGGACTCAACTCCTACAATGAGCAGTTCTTC
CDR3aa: CASSQVGLNSYNEQFF

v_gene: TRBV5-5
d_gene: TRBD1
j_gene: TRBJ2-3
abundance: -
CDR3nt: TGTGCCAGCAGCTTGACAGGGGGCGTCGTAAGCACAGATACGCAGTATTTT
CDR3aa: CASSLTGGVVSTDTQYF

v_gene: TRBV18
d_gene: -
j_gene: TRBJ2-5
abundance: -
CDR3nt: TGTGCCAGCTCACCACTGGGGCAAGGAGAGACCCAGTACTTC
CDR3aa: CASSPLGQGETQYF

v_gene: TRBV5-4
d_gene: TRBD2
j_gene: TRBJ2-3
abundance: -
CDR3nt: TGTGCCAGCAGCCCAGCGGGGGGCCTTCAAGATACGCAGTATTTT
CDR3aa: CASSPAGGLQDTQYF

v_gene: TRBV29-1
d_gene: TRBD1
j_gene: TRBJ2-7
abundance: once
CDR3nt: TGCAGCGTTGAAAACCAGGGACAGGGTGACGAGCAGTACTTC
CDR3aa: CSVENQGQGDEQYF

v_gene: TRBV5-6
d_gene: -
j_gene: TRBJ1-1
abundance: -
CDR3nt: TGTGCCAGCAGCCGTGGCGCAGGGAACACTGAAGCTTTCTTT
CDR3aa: CASSRGAGNTEAFF

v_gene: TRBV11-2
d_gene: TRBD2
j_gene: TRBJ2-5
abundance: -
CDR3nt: TGTGCCAGCAGTCTGACTAGCGGGATGGAGACCCAGTACTTC
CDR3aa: CASSLTSGMETQYF

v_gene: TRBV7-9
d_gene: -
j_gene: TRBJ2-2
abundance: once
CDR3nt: TGCGCCAGCAGCCAGGTCGACAGGCTACCCACCGGGGAGCTGTTTTTT
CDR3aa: CASSQVDRLPTGELFF

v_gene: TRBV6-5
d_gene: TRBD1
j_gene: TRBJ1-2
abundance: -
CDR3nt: TGTGCCAGCAGTTCCGGACAGGGGTTAGGTGGCTACACCTTC
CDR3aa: CASSSGQGLGGYTF

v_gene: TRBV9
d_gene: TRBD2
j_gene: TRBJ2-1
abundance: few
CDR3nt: TGTGCCAGCAGCGCGCGGACTAGCGGGATCTACAATGAGCAGTTCTTC
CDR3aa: CASSARTSGIYNEQFF

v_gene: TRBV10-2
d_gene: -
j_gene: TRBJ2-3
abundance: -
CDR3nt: TGCGCCAGCAGGCGGGGGCTCGACACAGATACGCAGTATTTT
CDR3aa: CASRRGLDTDTQYF

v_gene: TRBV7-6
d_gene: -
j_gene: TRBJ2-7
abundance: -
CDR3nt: TGTGCCAGCAGCTCGAGGGACACCTACGAGCAGTACTTC
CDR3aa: CASSSRDTYEQYF

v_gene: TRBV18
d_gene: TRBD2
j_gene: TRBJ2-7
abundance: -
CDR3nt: TGTGCCAGCTCAGCGGGGGTCAGCGGGTACGAGCAGTACTTC
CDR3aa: CASSAGVSGYEQYF

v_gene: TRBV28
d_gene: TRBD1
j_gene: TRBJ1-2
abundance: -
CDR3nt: TGTGCCAGCACCAAAGACAGGGACTATGGCTACACCTTC
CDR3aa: CASTKDRDYGYTF

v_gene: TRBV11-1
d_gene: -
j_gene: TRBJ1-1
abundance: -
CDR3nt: TGTGCCAGCAGCAACGGACTCACCGAAGCTTTCTTT
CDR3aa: CASSNGLTEAFF

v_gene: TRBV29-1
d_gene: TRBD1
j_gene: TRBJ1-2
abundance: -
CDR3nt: TGCAGCGTTATGGACAGGGGGCCGGGCGGCTACACCTTC
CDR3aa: CSVMDRGPGGYTF